Presented here are 15 T cell receptor beta chains from one specimen sequenced in a study. TCRdb passed the 5' RACE reads through MiXCR, listing each CDR3 protein once. The sample holds around 9,700 distinct CDR3 sequences; 14% are singletons and the top ten take around 3.3%. Treg sorting used a CD4+CD25+CD127-/low gate. The sequenced sample consisted of Tregs sorted from blood. These TCRs come from a female donor with breast cancer.

Of note for this clonotype: The CDR3 does not end in the conserved phenylalanine or tryptophan, so this is likely a read error. The limits of the CDR3 on the DNA are not certain, so only TCRdb's listed CDR3 is given. V gene TRBV6-5 combines with J gene TRBJ2-7; the table's D call TRBD1 went unverified against the DNA. Germline V gene lookup returns CDR1 MNHEY and CDR2 SVGAGI. The CDR3 has 15 residues if both end residues are counted. This chain's CDR3 is CASSSGTGGNYEQDL.

This clonotype has a count of ten or more. The chain combines TRBV11-2 with TRBJ2-3, with D hard to call. Per germline, CDR1 SGHAT and CDR2 FQNNGV. Trimming removed 1 base at V and 6 bases at J, with 5 bases between. The CDR3 consists of 12 residues. The CDR3 is CASSLGLDTQYF. For the CDR3, the DNA is TGTGCCAGCAGCTTAGGTCTGGATACGCAGTATTTT. Using reference TRBV11-2 and TRBJ2-3 for the parts outside the CDR3, the full variable domain is EAGVAQSPRYKIIEKRQSVAFWCNPISGHATLYWYQQILGQGPKLLIQFQNNGVVDDSQLPKDRFSAERLKGVDSTLKIQPAKLEDSAVYLCASSLGLDTQYFGPGTRLTVL.

This clonotype has more than one count but fewer than ten. This chain connects TRBV6-6 to TRBJ2-7; no clear D. This CDR3 is built from 14 residues. With 6 bases removed from V and 2 bases from J, the gap between germline ends came to 14 bases. Germline assignment: CDR1 MNHNY and CDR2 SVGAGI (reference sequence). Here the CDR3 DNA reads TGTGCCAGCAGACGCCCTGACGCGGCCTACGAGCAGTACTTC. Its translation is CASRRPDAAYEQYF.

The rearrangement uses TRBV23-1 and TRBJ2-1; D is ambiguous. TRBV23-1 carries the ORF label, with uncertain function. The V gene lost 2 bases and the J gene lost 9 bases, with 11 bases spanning the gap. The CDR3 loop spans 13 amino acids. The CDR3 here is CASSQRPPCEQFF. CDR3 DNA sequence: TGCGCCAGCAGTCAAAGACCCCCGTGTGAGCAGTTCTTC.

By proportion, this clonotype is medium-sized. The chain joins TRBV5-1 to TRBJ2-1; 7 bases line up with TRBD2. Germline CDR1 is SGHRS and CDR2 is YFSETQ. With 4 bases clipped from V and 0 bases from J, the junction kept 10 bases outside the gene matches. This CDR3 spans 17 amino acids. The CDR3: CASSPREEEYSYNEQFF. The CDR3 region has the DNA TGCGCCAGCAGCCCCCGGGAGGAGGAATACTCCTACAATGAGCAGTTCTTC.

In its sample, this clonotype is medium-sized. The chain has TRBV29-1 and TRBJ2-7; the D gene is possibly TRBD1 (5 bases). Germline CDR1 SQVTM, CDR2 ANQGSEA. The CDR3 extends over 14 amino acids. V was cut by 6 bases and J by 3 bases, with 18 bases left in between. The CDR3 nucleotides read TGCAGCGTCTCAAGGGGAATTGCCTTCTACGAGCAGTACTTC. Translated, it gives CSVSRGIAFYEQYF.

This clonotype was seen more than once but under ten times. Just one base apart from a much larger clone, this may be a read error. V and J are TRBV20-1 and TRBJ2-4, with 7 positions matching TRBD1. This CDR3 is built from 16 residues. The germline V gene has CDR1 DFQATT and CDR2 SNEGSKA (reference sequence). The CDR3 DNA sequence: TGCAGTGCTAGAGACGGGACAGCGTTAGCCAAAAACACTCAGTACTTC. This gives the protein CSARDGTALAKNTQYF.

This clonotype was picked up many times. The chain's CDR3 is CASTPMGQSEREQYF. CDR3 DNA sequence: TGTGCCAGCACCCCGATGGGACAGTCCGAACGCGAGCAGTACTTC. This sequence joins TRBV12-3 or TRBV12-4 and TRBJ2-7; TRBD1 matches 7 bases. The CDR3 is 15 residues long. V dropped 7 bases and J dropped 6; count of bases not matched to a gene: 15.

This clonotype is medium-sized (0.01 to 0.1%). This sequence joins TRBV4-3 and TRBJ1-4, with 8 bases aligning to TRBD1. Per germline, CDR1 LGHNA and CDR2 YSLEER. The CDR3 is 16 amino acids. V dropped 4 bases and J dropped 7; count of bases not matched to a gene: 11. The CDR3: CASSRDPGGGSEKLFF. The CDR3 region has the DNA TGCGCCAGCAGCCGGGATCCAGGGGGCGGGAGTGAAAAACTGTTTTTT.

This clonotype was counted between two and nine times. This chain uses TRBV10-3 with TRBJ2-7; D might be TRBD1 or TRBD2, each matching 6 bases. The germline CDR1 and CDR2 sequences are ENHRY and SYGVKD. The CDR3 length is 15 residues. The V gene lost 4 bases and the J gene lost 0 bases, with 13 bases spanning the gap. CDR3 protein: CAISGEGGSSYEQYF. Here the CDR3 DNA reads TGTGCCATCAGTGGGGAAGGGGGGAGCTCCTACGAGCAGTACTTC.

Concerning this clonotype itself: A much larger clonotype is one base distant, so this may be a read error. Since the CDR3 does not end with the conserved phenylalanine or tryptophan, this likely comes from a read error. This sequence joins TRBV12-3 or TRBV12-4 and TRBJ1-2; no clear D. CDR3 length equals 12 residues. Trimming pared 3 bases from V and 8 bases from J, leaving 10 bases between. The CDR3 DNA reads as TGTGCCAGCAGTTTCCGCTTTCGAGGCTACACCCTC. It specifies CASSFRFRGYTL.

This clonotype is labeled as medium-sized. The chain links TRBV20-1 to TRBJ1-2; unclear D gene. CDR1 and CDR2 from the germline V gene are DFQATT and SNEGSKA (reference sequence). Deletions cut 3 bases from V and 11 bases from J, with 16 bases between. The CDR3 is 12 residues long. DNA of the CDR3: TGCAGTGCTAGCAGTCCTTTTGCCCCTTACACCTTC. As protein: CSASSPFAPYTF.

This clonotype qualifies as medium-sized. V and J are TRBV4-2 and TRBJ2-5; TRBD1 might be the D (5 bases). Trimming took off 1 base at V and 5 bases at J, with 14 bases between the two ends. The CDR3 contains 15 residues. Germline loops: CDR1 LGHNA, CDR2 YNFKEQ. CDR3 coding DNA: TGTGCCAGCAGCCAAGGCACTACAGGTCAGGAGACCCAGTACTTC. Protein: CASSQGTTGQETQYF.

By frequency in the sample, this clonotype is medium-sized. V usage is TRBV27 and J usage is TRBJ2-5, with no clear D. V gave up 5 bases and J gave up 7 bases, with 17 bases separating them. Germline CDR1 reads MNHEY; CDR2 reads SMNVEV (reference sequence). The CDR3 runs to 14 residues. The CDR3 DNA sequence: TGTGCCAGCAGTCACCCTCAACAAGTCGGGACCCAGTACTTC. Residues: CASSHPQQVGTQYF.

This clonotype appeared a few times. A read error is possible here, since a much larger clone lies one base away. The V and J genes are TRBV6-5 and TRBJ2-1, with 13 bases lining up with TRBD2. The CDR3 is 16 residues long. Germline loops: CDR1 MNHEY, CDR2 SVGAGI. The CDR3 region has the DNA TGTGCCAGCAGTTACTGGTCCGGACTAGCGGGAGTTGAGCAGTCCTTC. It translates to CASSYWSGLAGVEQSF.